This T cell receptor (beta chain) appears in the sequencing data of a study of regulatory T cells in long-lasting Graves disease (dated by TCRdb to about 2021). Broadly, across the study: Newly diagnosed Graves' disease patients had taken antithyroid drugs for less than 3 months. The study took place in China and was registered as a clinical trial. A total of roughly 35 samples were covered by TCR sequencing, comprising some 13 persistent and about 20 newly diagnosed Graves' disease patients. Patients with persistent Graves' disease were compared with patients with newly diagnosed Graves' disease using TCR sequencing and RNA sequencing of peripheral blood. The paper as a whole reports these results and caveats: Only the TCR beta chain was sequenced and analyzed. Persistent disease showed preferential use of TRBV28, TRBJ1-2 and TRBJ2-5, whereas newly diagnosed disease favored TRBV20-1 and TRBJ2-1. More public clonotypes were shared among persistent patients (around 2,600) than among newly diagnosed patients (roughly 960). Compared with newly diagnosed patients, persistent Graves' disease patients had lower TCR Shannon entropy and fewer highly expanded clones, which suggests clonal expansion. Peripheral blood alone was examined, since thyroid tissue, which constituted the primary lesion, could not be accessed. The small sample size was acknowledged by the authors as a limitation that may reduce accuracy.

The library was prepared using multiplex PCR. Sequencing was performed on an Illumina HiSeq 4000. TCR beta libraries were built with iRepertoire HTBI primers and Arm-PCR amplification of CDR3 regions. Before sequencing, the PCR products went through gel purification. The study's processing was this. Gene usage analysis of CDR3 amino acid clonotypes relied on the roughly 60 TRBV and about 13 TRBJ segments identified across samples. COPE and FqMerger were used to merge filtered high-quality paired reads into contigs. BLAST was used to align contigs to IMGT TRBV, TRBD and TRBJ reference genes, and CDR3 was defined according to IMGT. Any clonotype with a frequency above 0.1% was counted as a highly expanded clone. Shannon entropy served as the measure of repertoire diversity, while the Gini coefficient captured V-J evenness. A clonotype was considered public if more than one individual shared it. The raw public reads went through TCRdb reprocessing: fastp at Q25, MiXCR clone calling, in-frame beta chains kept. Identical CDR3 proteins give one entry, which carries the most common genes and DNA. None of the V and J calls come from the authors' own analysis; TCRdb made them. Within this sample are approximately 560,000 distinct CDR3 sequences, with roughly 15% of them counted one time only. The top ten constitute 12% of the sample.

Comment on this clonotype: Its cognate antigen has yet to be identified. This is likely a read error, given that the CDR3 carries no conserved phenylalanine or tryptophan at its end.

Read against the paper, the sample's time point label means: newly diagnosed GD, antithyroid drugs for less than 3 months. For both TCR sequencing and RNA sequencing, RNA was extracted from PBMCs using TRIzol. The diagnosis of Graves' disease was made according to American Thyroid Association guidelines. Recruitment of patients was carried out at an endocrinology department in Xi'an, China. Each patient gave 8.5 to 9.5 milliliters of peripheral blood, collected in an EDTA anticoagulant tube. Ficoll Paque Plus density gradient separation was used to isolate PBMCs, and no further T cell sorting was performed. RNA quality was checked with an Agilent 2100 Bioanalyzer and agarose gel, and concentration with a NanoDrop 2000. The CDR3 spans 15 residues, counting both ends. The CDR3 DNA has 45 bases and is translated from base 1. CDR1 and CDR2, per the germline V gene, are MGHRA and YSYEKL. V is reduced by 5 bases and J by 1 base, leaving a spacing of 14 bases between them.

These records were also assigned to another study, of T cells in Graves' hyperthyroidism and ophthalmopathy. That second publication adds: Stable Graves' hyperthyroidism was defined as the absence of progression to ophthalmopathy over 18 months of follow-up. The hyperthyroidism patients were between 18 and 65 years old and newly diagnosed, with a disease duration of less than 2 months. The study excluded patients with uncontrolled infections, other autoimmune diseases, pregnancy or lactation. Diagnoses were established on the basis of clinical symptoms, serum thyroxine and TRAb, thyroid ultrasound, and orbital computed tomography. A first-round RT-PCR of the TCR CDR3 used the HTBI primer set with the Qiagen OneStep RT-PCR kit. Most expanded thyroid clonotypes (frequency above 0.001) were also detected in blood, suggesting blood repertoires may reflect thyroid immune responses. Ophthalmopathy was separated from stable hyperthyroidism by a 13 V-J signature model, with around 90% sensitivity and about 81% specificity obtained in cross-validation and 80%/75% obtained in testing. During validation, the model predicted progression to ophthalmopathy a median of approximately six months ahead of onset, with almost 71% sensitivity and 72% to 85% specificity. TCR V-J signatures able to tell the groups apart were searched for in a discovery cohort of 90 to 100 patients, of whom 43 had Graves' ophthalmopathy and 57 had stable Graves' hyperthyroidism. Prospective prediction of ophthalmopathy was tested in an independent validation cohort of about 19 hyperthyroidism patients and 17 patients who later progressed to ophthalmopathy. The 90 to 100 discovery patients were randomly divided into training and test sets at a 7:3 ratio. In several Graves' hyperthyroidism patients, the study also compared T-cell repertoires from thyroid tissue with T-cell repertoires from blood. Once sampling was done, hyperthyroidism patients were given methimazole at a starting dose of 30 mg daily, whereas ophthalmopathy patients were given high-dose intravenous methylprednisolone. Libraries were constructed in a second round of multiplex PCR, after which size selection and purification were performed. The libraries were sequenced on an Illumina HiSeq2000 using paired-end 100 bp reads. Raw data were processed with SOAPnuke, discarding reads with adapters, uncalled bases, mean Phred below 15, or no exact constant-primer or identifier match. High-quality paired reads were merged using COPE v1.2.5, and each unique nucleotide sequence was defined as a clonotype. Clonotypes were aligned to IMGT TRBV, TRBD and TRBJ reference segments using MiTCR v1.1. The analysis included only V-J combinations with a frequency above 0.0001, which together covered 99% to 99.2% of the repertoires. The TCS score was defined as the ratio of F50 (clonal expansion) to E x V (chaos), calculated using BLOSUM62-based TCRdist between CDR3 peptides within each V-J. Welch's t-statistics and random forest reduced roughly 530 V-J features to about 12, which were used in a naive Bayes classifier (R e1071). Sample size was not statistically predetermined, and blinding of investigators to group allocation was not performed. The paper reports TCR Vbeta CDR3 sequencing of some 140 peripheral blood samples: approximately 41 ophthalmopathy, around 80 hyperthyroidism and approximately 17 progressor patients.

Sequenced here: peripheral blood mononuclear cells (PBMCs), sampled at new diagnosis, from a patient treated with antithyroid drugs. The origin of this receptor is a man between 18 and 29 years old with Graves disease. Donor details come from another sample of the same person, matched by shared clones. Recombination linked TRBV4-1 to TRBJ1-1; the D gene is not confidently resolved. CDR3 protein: CASSLPGLENTEAFS. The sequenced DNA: TGCGCCAGCAGCTTACCCGGACTGGAGAACACTGAAGCTTTCTCT.